The 24 T cell receptor beta chains below all came from one sample that was sequenced in a study of vaccination effects on CD4 cells after COVID-19. At the end of 9 to 11 days of culture, CD4+ T cells were isolated. Participants completed two doses of the BNT162b2 or mRNA-1273 vaccine. Measured with immunoSEQ multiplex PCR; TCRdb has only the in-frame clones, and not every one. The sample holds 40,000 to 50,000 clones; approximately 77% are singletons and the top ten take 9% to 10%. Which antigens these TCRs recognize remains unknown. The sample consisted of CD4+ T cells from PBMCs cultured without peptide, taken after COVID-19 vaccination. These TCRs come from a human donor who received a COVID-19 vaccine.

This rearrangement joins TRBV6-6 to TRBJ1-4; D not resolved. Trimming shortened V by 0 bases and J by 8 bases, and 16 bases separated the two germline ends. Germline-derived CDR1 and CDR2 are MNHNY and SVGAGI (reference sequence). The CDR3 totals 16 residues. CDR3 sequence (DNA): TGTGCCAGCAGTTACTCGATGAGGCGGCTAGGAGAAAAACTGTTTTTT. Amino acid sequence: CASSYSMRRLGEKLFF.

The chain couples TRBV11-1 to TRBJ2-7; D perhaps matches TRBD1 (6 bases). Per germline, CDR1 SGHAT and CDR2 FQDESV (reference sequence). V lost 2 bases and J lost 3, with 17 bases in between. The CDR3 is made up of 16 amino acids. CDR3: CASSLRPGHTDYEQYF. The CDR3 region has the DNA TGTGCCAGCAGCTTAAGACCGGGACATACAGACTACGAGCAGTACTTC.

This chain joins TRBV5-4 and TRBJ1-1; the D is unclear. Trimming removed 4 bases at V and 1 base at J, with 8 bases between. CDR3 size: 13 residues. Per the germline V gene, CDR1 is SGHNT and CDR2 is YYREEE (reference sequence). Here the CDR3 reads CASSANKNTEAFF. DNA of the CDR3: TGTGCCAGCAGCGCAAACAAGAACACTGAAGCTTTCTTT.

This rearrangement joins TRBV11-1 to TRBJ1-1; possibly TRBD1 for D (5 bases). Germline CDR1 is SGHAT and CDR2 is FQDESV (reference sequence). The CDR3 is 13 amino acids. Trimming removed 2 bases from V and 2 bases from J, with 6 bases in between. CDR3 DNA: TGTGCCAGCAGCTTACAGGGAAACACTGAAGCTTTCTTT. Protein sequence: CASSLQGNTEAFF. Full variable domain (remainder filled in from reference TRBV11-1 and TRBJ1-1): EAEVAQSPRYKITEKSQAVAFWCDPISGHATLYWYRQILGQGPELLVQFQDESVVDDSQLPKDRFSAERLKGVDSTLKIQPAELGDSAMYLCASSLQGNTEAFFGQGTRLTVV.

The CDR3 DNA is TGCGCCAGCAGCACCCAACAGCAATACAACTATGGCTACACCTTC. Protein: CASSTQQQYNYGYTF. The chain links TRBV4-1 to TRBJ1-2; unclear D gene. The V gene's germline CDR1 is MGHRA and CDR2 YSYEKL. This CDR3 is 15 amino acids long. V was trimmed by 5 bases and J by 2 bases, leaving 15 bases between them.

The chain is built from TRBV5-1 and TRBJ1-6; possible D gene TRBD1, 5 bases. Looked up from germline, CDR1 is SGHRS and CDR2 is YFSETQ. The CDR3 runs 15 residues. V was pared by 1 base and J by 5 bases, with 10 bases between. CDR3 in DNA: TGCGCCAGCAGCTTGCGGCAGGGCAATAATTCACCCCTCCACTTT. Protein sequence: CASSLRQGNNSPLHF. Drawing the rest from reference TRBV5-1 and TRBJ1-6, the complete variable domain is KAGVTQTPRYLIKTRGQQVTLSCSPISGHRSVSWYQQTPGQGLQFLFEYFSETQRNKGNFPGRFSGRQFSNSRSEMNVSTLELGDSALYLCASSLRQGNNSPLHFGNGTRLTVT.

The chain couples TRBV5-1 to TRBJ1-6, with D possibly matching TRBD1 (5 bases). Trimming stripped 4 bases from V and 11 bases from J, with 25 bases between. The germline V gene encodes CDR1 SGHRS and CDR2 YFSETQ. The CDR3 loop spans 17 amino acids. CDR3 in amino acids: CASSLRPGRVSETPLHF. CDR3 sequence (DNA): TGCGCCAGCAGCCTACGACCGGGACGAGTCTCCGAGACACCCCTCCACTTT.

The CDR3: CASSLTTGTQQFF. The CDR3, as DNA: TGTGCCAGCAGTCTAACTACCGGGACTCAGCAGTTCTTC. The chain recombines TRBV12-3 or TRBV12-4 with TRBJ2-1; D may be TRBD2 (6 bases). The CDR3 has 13 residues. V gave up 5 bases and J gave up 11 bases, with 16 bases separating them.

This chain uses TRBV5-4 with TRBJ2-5; 11 bases agree with TRBD2. Germline CDR1 SGHNT, CDR2 YYREEE (reference sequence). V lost 2 bases and J lost 0; bases outside the gene matches: 3. The length of the CDR3 is 16 residues. The CDR3 protein is CASSFRGLADQETQYF. The CDR3 DNA is TGTGCCAGCAGCTTTAGGGGACTAGCGGACCAAGAGACCCAGTACTTC.

The table lists this clone with a few counts. The chain links TRBV7-7 to TRBJ2-7; the D is unclear. The CDR3 spans 14 residues. Germline CDR1 reads SSHAT; CDR2 reads FNYEAQ (reference sequence). The V end was cut by 0 bases, the J end by 0 bases, with 6 bases between. In DNA, the CDR3 is TGTGCCAGCAGCTTAGCCCCCAGCTCCTACGAGCAGTACTTC. It yields the protein CASSLAPSSYEQYF.

V gene TRBV19 combines with J gene TRBJ2-7; D remains ambiguous. CDR1 is LNHDA, CDR2 SQIVND, per germline (reference sequence). The CDR3 runs to 14 residues. V lost 7 bases to trimming and J lost 2 bases, with 15 bases between them. In nucleotides, the CDR3 is TGTGCCAGTACCTACGCCCTGGGGACCTACGAGCAGTACTTC. Translating gives CASTYALGTYEQYF.

The V call is TRBV3-1 (or the pseudogene TRBV3-2), the J call TRBJ2-7, with TRBD2 matching over 9 bases. V lost 2 bases, J lost 4 bases, and 6 bases stayed unmatched. The CDR3 covers 15 residues. CDR1 and CDR2 (germline): LGHDT, YNNKEL (reference sequence). As DNA, the CDR3 is TGTGCCAGCAGCCAACCTAGCGGGATCTCTTACGAGCAGTACTTC. Translation gives CASSQPSGISYEQYF.

The chain employs TRBV7-8 and TRBJ2-7; 14 nucleotides match TRBD2. Germline V gene lookup returns CDR1 SGHVS and CDR2 FQNEAQ. The CDR3 has 16 residues. With 3 bases clipped from V and 2 bases from J, the junction kept 3 bases outside the gene matches. The CDR3 loop reads CASSFGLAGGPYEQYF. The CDR3, as DNA: TGTGCCAGCAGCTTTGGACTAGCGGGGGGACCCTACGAGCAGTACTTC.

This chain's CDR3 is CATSSGVVNNEQFF. In nucleotides, the CDR3 is TGTGCCACCAGTTCAGGGGTTGTTAACAATGAGCAGTTCTTC. The genes are TRBV24-1 and TRBJ2-1; possible D gene TRBD1, 6 bases. The CDR3 consists of 14 residues. Per the germline V gene, CDR1 is KGHDR and CDR2 is SFDVKD. V was clipped by 6 bases and J by 5 bases, with 13 bases between them.

V is TRBV3-1 (or the pseudogene TRBV3-2) and J is TRBJ1-3, with TRBD1 matching 7 bases. With V trimmed by 5 bases and J by 2 bases, 9 bases remained unmatched. Germline values: CDR1 LGHDT, CDR2 YNNKEL (reference sequence). This CDR3 has 16 residues. The CDR3 DNA reads TGTGCCAGCAGCTCCCGAGGGGGCGAGGCTGGAAACACCATATATTTT. Translating gives CASSSRGGEAGNTIYF.

The chain employs TRBV6-6 and TRBJ2-7, with TRBD1 identical over 10 bases. Germline V gene sequence: CDR1 MNHNY, CDR2 SVGAGI (reference sequence). Trimming removed 5 bases from V and 5 bases from J; junction bases left unmatched: 9. This CDR3 comprises 15 residues. The CDR3 coding sequence is TGTGCCAGCAGTCAACCCGACAGGGGGCGCGACGAGCAGTACTTC. Protein sequence: CASSQPDRGRDEQYF.

This clone was detected once. The V call is TRBV10-3, the J call TRBJ1-2, with a weak D call TRBD1 (5 bases). V lost 2 bases and J 7 bases, leaving 17 bases between the germline ends. This CDR3 is built from 15 residues. Germline-derived CDR1 and CDR2 are ENHRY and SYGVKD. The CDR3 protein is CAISEGQRLSGGYTF. The CDR3 nucleotides read TGTGCCATCAGTGAGGGACAACGGCTGAGTGGTGGCTACACCTTC.

The J gene is TRBJ1-2, the V gene TRBV5-6, with 7 bases aligning to TRBD1. CDR1 SGHDT and CDR2 YYEEEE come from the germline V gene. The CDR3 has 15 residues. Trimming at V came to 4 bases and at J to 4 bases, leaving 10 bases not matched to a gene. The CDR3 nucleotides read TGTGCCAGCAGCACCCAGGGGGTCTTCTCCTATGGCTACACCTTC. Its translation is CASSTQGVFSYGYTF.

This rearrangement joins TRBV19 to TRBJ2-7, with D tentatively TRBD1 (6 bases). The CDR3 is 15 residues long. Germline V gene sequence: CDR1 LNHDA, CDR2 SQIVND (reference sequence). Trimming took 3 bases from V and 2 from J, leaving 14 bases between them. The CDR3 here is CASSIGNRAPYEQYF. CDR3 nucleotides: TGTGCCAGTAGTATTGGGAACAGGGCGCCCTACGAGCAGTACTTC.

The V gene is TRBV30, the J gene TRBJ2-1; TRBD2 matches at 12 bases. The CDR3 extends over 16 amino acids. Germline assignment: CDR1 GTSNPN and CDR2 SVGIG (reference sequence). V lost 3 bases, J lost 8 bases, and 11 bases stayed unmatched. The CDR3 here is CAWSTVPSGGVHEQFF. In DNA form, the CDR3 reads TGTGCCTGGAGCACCGTACCTAGCGGGGGGGTCCATGAGCAGTTCTTC.

The gene calls are TRBV11-2 and TRBJ2-7; 10 positions match TRBD2. V gave up 5 bases and J gave up 9 bases; unmatched junction bases: 13. The CDR3 loop spans 15 amino acids. Germline-derived CDR1 and CDR2 are SGHAT and FQNNGV. CDR3 amino acids: CASSRTSGAFSGQYF. CDR3 nucleotides: TGTGCCAGCAGCCGCACTAGCGGGGCCTTTAGTGGGCAGTACTTC.

V usage is TRBV27 and J usage is TRBJ2-5; 12 bases agree with TRBD1. The CDR3 length is 15 residues. CDR1 and CDR2 (germline): MNHEY, SMNVEV (reference sequence). V lost 5 bases and J lost 5; bases outside the gene matches: 6. CDR3 loop: CASSRGTGGAETQYF. The CDR3 bases are TGTGCCAGCAGTCGTGGGACAGGGGGCGCGGAGACCCAGTACTTC.

The chain employs TRBV11-3 and TRBJ2-7; D possibly corresponds to TRBD1 (5 bases). The V end was cut by 3 bases, the J end by 2 bases, with 8 bases between. From germline, CDR1 is SGHNT and CDR2 YENEEA. This CDR3 contains 13 residues. The CDR3 region has the DNA TGTGCCAGCAGCTTTGACAGCACCTACGAGCAGTACTTC. Its translation is CASSFDSTYEQYF.

The gene calls are TRBV24-1 and TRBJ2-7, with 10 bases that match TRBD1. With V trimmed by 10 bases and J by 8 bases, 13 bases remained unmatched. Germline V CDR1 and CDR2: KGHDR, SFDVKD. There are 14 residues in the CDR3. The CDR3 nucleotides are TGTGCCACGGCCCCGGGGACAGGGGTGAGTAAGCAGTACTTC. This sequence encodes CATAPGTGVSKQYF.